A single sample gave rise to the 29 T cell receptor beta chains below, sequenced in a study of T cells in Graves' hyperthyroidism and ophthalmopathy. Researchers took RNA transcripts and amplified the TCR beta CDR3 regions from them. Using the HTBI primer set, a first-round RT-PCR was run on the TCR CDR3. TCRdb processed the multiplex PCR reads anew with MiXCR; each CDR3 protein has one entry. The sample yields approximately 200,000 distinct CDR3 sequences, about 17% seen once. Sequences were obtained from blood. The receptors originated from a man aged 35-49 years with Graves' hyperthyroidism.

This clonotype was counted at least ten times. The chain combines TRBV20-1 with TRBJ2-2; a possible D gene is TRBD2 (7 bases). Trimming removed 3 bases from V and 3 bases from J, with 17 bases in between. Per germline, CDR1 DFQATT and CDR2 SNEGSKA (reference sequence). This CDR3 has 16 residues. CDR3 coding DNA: TGCAGTGCTAGGGGGTTGGGGGGGCGGTACACCGGGGAGCTGTTTTTT. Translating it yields CSARGLGGRYTGELFF.

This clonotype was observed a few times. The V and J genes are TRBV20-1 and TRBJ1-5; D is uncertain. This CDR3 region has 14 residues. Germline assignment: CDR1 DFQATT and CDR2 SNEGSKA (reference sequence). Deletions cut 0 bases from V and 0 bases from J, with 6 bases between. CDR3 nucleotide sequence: TGCAGTGCTAGAGACAGTCTTAGCAATCAGCCCCAGCATTTT. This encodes CSARDSLSNQPQHF.

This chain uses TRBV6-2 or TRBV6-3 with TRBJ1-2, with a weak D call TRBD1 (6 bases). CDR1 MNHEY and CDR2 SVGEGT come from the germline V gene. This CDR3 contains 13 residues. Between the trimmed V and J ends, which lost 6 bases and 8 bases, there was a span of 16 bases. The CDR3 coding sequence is TGTGCCAGCAGCACCATCGACAGGAACGGCTACACCTTC. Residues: CASSTIDRNGYTF.

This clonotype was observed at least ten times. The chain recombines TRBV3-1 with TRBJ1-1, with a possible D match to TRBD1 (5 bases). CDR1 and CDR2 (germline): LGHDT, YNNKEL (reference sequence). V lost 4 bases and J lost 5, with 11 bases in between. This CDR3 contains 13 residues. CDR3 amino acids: CASSRGTATEAFF. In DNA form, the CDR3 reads TGTGCCAGCAGCCGGGGGACGGCAACTGAAGCTTTCTTT.

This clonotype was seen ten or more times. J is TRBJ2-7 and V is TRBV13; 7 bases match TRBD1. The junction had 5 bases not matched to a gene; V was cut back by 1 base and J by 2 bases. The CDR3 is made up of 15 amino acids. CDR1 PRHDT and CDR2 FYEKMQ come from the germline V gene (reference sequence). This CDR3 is CASSLEGQGAYEQYF. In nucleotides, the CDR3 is TGTGCCAGCAGCTTAGAGGGTCAGGGGGCCTACGAGCAGTACTTC.

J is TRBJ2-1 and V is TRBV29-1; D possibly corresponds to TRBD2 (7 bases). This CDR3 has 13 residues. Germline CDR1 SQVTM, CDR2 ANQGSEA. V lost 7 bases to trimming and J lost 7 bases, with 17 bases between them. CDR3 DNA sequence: TGCAGCGGGGGGGCGGGAGAAAGGAATGAGCAGTTCTTC. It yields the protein CSGGAGERNEQFF.

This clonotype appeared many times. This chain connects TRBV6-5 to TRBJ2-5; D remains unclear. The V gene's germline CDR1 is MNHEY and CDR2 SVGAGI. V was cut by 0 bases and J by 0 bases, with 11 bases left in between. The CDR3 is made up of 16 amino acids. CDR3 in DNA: TGTGCCAGCAGTTACTCGACTGCACCGTACCAAGAGACCCAGTACTTC. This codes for CASSYSTAPYQETQYF.

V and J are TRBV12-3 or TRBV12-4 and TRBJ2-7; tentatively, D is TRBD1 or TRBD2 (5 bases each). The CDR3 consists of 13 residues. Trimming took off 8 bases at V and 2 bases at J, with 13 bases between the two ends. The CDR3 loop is CASGDRVTYEQYF. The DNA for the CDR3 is TGTGCCAGCGGGGACCGGGTCACCTACGAGCAGTACTTC.

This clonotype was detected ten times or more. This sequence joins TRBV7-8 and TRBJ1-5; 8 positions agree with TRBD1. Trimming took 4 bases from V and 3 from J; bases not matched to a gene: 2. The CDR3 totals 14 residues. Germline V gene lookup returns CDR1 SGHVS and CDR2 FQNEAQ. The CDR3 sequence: CASSSDRVNQPQHF. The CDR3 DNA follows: TGTGCCAGCAGCTCGGACAGGGTCAATCAGCCCCAGCATTTT.

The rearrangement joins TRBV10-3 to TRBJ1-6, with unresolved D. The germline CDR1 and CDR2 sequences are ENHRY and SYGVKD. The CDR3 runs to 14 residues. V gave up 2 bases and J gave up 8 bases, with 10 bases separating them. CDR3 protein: CAISESDAHSPLHF. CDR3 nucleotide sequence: TGTGCCATCAGTGAGAGCGACGCCCATTCACCCCTCCACTTT.

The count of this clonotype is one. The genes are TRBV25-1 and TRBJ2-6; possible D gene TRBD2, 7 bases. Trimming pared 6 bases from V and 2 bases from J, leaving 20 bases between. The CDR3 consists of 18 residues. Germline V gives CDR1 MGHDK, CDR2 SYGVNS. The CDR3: CASSPFGGRQAGANVLTF. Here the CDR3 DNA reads TGTGCCAGCAGCCCCTTCGGGGGGCGCCAAGCTGGGGCCAACGTCCTGACTTTC.

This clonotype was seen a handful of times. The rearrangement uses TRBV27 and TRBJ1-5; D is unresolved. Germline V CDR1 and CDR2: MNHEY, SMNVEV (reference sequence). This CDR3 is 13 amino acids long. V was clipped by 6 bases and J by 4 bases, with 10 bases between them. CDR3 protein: CASSPKRNQPQHF. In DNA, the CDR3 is TGTGCCAGCAGCCCGAAGCGGAATCAGCCCCAGCATTTT.

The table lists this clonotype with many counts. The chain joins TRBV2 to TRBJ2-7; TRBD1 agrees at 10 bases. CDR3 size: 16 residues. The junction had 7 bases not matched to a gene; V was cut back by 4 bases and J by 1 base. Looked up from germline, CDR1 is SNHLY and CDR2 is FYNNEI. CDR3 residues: CASSADRGRGSYEQYF. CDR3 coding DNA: TGTGCCAGCAGTGCGGACAGGGGGAGGGGGTCCTACGAGCAGTACTTC.

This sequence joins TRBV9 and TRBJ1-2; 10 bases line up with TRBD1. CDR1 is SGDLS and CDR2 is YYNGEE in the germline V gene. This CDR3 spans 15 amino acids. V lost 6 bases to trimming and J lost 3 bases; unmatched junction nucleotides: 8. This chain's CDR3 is CASTQRTGGDYGYTF. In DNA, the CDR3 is TGTGCCAGCACCCAACGGACAGGGGGAGACTATGGCTACACCTTC.

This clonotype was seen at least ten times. Here the CDR3 reads CASSYGGTNYGYTF. CDR3 coding DNA: TGTGCCAGCAGTTACGGAGGGACAAACTATGGCTACACCTTC. The chain recombines TRBV12-3 or TRBV12-4 with TRBJ1-2, with D possibly TRBD1 on 6 matching bases. Trimming removed 4 bases at V and 2 bases at J, with 11 bases between. This CDR3 has 14 amino acids.

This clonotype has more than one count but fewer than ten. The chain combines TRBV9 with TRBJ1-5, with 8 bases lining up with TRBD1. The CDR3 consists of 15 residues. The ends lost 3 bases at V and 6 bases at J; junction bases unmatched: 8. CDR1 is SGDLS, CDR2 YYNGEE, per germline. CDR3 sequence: CASSAGQGWAQPQHF. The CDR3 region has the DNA TGTGCCAGCAGCGCCGGACAGGGTTGGGCTCAGCCCCAGCATTTT.

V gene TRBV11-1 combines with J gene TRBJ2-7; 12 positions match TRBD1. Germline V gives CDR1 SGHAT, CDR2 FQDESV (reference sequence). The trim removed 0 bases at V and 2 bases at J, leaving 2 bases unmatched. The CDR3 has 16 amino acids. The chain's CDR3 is CASSLAGTGGPYEQYF. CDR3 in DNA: TGTGCCAGCAGCTTAGCCGGGACAGGGGGCCCCTACGAGCAGTACTTC.

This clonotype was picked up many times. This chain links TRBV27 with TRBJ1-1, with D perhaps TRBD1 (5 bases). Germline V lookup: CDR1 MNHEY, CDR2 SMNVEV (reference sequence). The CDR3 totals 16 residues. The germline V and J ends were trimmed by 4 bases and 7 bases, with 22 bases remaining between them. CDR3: CASSSWGTGGSLEAFF. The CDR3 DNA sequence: TGTGCCAGCAGTTCGTGGGGTACAGGCGGTTCTCTTGAAGCTTTCTTT.

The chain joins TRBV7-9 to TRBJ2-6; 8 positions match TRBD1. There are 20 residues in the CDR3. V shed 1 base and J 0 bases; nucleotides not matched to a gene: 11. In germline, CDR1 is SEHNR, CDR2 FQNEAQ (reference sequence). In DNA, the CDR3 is TGTGCCAGCAGCTTAGATTTGTGGACAGGGAGACTCTCTGGGGCCAACGTCCTGACTTTC. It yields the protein CASSLDLWTGRLSGANVLTF.

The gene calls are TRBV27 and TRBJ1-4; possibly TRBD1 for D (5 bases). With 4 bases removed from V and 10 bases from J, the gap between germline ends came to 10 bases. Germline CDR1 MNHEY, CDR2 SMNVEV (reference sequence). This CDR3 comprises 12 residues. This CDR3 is CASSYPQGKLFF. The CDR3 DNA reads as TGTGCCAGCAGTTATCCTCAGGGAAAACTGTTTTTT. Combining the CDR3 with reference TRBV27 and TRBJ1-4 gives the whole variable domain EAQVTQNPRYLITVTGKKLTVTCSQNMNHEYMSWYRQDPGLGLRQIYYSMNVEVTDKGDVPEGYKVSRKEKRNFPLILESPSPNQTSLYFCASSYPQGKLFFGSGTQLSVL.

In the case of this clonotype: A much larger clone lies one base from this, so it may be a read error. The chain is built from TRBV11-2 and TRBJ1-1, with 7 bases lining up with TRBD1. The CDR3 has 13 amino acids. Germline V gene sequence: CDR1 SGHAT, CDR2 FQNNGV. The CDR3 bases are TGTGCCAACAGCCGACAGGGCAGCACTGAAGCTTTCTTT. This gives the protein CANSRQGSTEAFF.

CDR3 sequence: CASSLERGRSPLHF. The CDR3 nucleotides read TGTGCCAGCAGCTTAGAGCGGGGGAGGTCACCCCTCCACTTT. The chain carries TRBV7-3 and TRBJ1-6; TRBD1 might be the D (5 bases). Germline lookup yields CDR1 SGHTA and CDR2 FQGTGA. The V gene lost 2 bases and the J gene lost 10 bases, with 12 bases spanning the gap. This CDR3 has 14 residues.

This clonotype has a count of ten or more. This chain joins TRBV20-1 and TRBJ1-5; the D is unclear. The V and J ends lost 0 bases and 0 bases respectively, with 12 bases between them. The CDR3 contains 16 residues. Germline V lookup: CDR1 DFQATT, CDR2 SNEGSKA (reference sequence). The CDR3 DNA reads TGCAGTGCTAGAGATCTGACGGACTATAGCAATCAGCCCCAGCATTTT. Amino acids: CSARDLTDYSNQPQHF.

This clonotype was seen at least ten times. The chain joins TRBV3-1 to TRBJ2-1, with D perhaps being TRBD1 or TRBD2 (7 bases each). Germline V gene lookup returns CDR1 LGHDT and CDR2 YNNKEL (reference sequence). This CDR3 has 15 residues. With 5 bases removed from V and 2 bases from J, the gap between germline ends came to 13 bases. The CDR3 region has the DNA TGTGCCAGCAGCGTAGCAGGGGGGGCCTACAATGAGCAGTTCTTC. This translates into CASSVAGGAYNEQFF.

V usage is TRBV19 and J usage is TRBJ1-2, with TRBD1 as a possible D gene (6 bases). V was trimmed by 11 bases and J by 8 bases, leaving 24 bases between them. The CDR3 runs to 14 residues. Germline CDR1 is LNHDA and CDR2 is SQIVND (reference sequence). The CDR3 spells CAHIRDNEAGGYTF. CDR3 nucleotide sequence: TGTGCCCATATACGGGACAACGAAGCGGGAGGCTACACCTTC.

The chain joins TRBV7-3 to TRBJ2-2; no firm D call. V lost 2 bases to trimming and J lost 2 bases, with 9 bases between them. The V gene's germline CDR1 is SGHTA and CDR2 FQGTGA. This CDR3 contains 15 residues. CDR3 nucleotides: TGTGCCAGCAGCTTACCGACACCTAACACCGGGGAGCTGTTTTTT. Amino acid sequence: CASSLPTPNTGELFF.

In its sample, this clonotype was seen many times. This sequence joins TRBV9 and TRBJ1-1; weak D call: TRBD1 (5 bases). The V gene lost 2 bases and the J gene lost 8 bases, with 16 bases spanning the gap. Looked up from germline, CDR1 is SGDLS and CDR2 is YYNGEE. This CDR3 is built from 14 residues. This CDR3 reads CASSVTAGTAEAFF. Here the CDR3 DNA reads TGTGCCAGCAGCGTCACAGCCGGGACGGCAGAAGCTTTCTTT.

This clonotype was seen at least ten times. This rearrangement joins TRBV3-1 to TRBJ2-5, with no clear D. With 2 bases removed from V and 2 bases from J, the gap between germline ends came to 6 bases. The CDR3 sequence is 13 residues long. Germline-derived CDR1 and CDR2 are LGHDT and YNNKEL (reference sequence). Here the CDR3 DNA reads TGTGCCAGCAGCCAACTAGGGCAAGAGACCCAGTACTTC. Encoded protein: CASSQLGQETQYF.

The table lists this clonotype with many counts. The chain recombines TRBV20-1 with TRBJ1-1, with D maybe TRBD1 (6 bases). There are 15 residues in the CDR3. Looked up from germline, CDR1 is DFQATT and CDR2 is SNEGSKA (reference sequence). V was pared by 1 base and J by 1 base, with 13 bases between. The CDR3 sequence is CSARGPGQTNTEAFF. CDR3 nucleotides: TGCAGTGCTAGAGGGCCGGGACAAACGAACACTGAAGCTTTCTTT.